The 15 T cell receptor beta chains below were found in one sample sequenced in a study of cytomegalovirus exposure and HLA in healthy donors. PCR primers comprised 60 Vbeta and 13 Jbeta primers. The table came from immunoSEQ multiplex PCR; TCRdb's copy has only in-frame clones and leaves some out. This sample has tens of thousands of clones, with about 78% found just once. The source material was PBMCs. The source is a male donor in good health and CMV-seropositive.

The chain recombines TRBV27 with TRBJ2-7; no definite D call. CDR3 length: 13 residues. The germline V gene encodes CDR1 MNHEY and CDR2 SMNVEV (reference sequence). V lost 5 bases, J lost 2 bases, and 10 bases lay in between. The CDR3 is CASSTHNAYEQYF. In nucleotides, the CDR3 is TGTGCCAGCAGTACTCATAACGCCTACGAGCAGTACTTC.

The chain recombines TRBV28 with TRBJ1-2; possible D gene TRBD1, 6 bases. The germline V gene has CDR1 MDHEN and CDR2 SYDVKM. The CDR3 runs 14 residues. The ends were cut back, 10 bases at V and 4 bases at J, with 19 bases in the middle. The CDR3 sequence is CATLTGGGGYGYTF. CDR3 in DNA: TGTGCCACCCTGACGGGAGGGGGAGGCTATGGCTACACCTTC.

This chain links TRBV4-3 with TRBJ1-2; unclear D gene. This CDR3 comprises 13 residues. The germline CDR1 and CDR2 sequences are LGHNA and YSLEER. V gave up 4 bases and J gave up 0 bases, with 6 bases separating them. The CDR3 region has the DNA TGCGCCAGCAGCCCGGGATCTAACTATGGCTACACCTTC. Its translation: CASSPGSNYGYTF.

This clone has just a few counts. CDR3 region: CASSSVRLAGGPEQYF. The CDR3 nucleotides are TGTGCCAGCAGCTCCGTCAGACTAGCGGGAGGGCCCGAGCAGTACTTC. The gene calls are TRBV7-9 and TRBJ2-7, with 14 positions matching TRBD2. V dropped 4 bases and J dropped 6; count of bases not matched to a gene: 8. The length of the CDR3 is 16 residues. Germline loops: CDR1 SEHNR, CDR2 FQNEAQ (reference sequence).

The chain recombines TRBV7-5 with TRBJ2-6; TRBD2 is the table's D call, not checked against the DNA. TRBV7-5 is a recognized pseudogene. This CDR3 is built from 19 residues. CDR3 residues: CVRSFPYGERGVGANVLTF. For the CDR3, the DNA is TGTGTCAGAAGCTTCCCCTACGGTGAGCGGGGGGTTGGGGCCAACGTCCTGACTTTC.

This clone was seen more than once but under ten times. The chain combines TRBV6-6 with TRBJ1-2; no reliable D call. The CDR3 consists of 13 residues. Germline V lookup: CDR1 MNHNY, CDR2 SVGAGI (reference sequence). V was trimmed by 5 bases and J by 5 bases, leaving 12 bases between them. CDR3 DNA: TGTGCCAGCAGTCAGGAATCCGAGTATGGCTACACCTTC. Protein sequence: CASSQESEYGYTF.

This clone was counted between two and nine times. The rearrangement links TRBV5-1 to TRBJ1-1; TRBD1 aligns across 7 bases. Germline CDR1 is SGHRS and CDR2 is YFSETQ. This CDR3 contains 14 residues. V lost 4 bases to trimming and J lost 5 bases; unmatched junction nucleotides: 8. The CDR3 DNA sequence: TGCGCCAGCAGCCCTGGACAGGTGGGGACTGAAGCTTTCTTT. This encodes CASSPGQVGTEAFF.

V gene TRBV28 combines with J gene TRBJ1-2; 9 nucleotides line up with TRBD1. The length of the CDR3 is 15 residues. CDR1 and CDR2 from the germline V gene are MDHEN and SYDVKM. V was clipped by 3 bases and J by 7 bases; unmatched bases: 9. CDR3 in DNA: TGTGCCAGCAGTTTTATCGGGACAGGGACGGGTGGCTACACCTTC. Translating it yields CASSFIGTGTGGYTF.

In the case of this clone: The sample carries other DNA sequences with the same CDR3. The J gene is TRBJ2-3, the V gene TRBV10-3; 9 bases line up with TRBD2. Germline CDR1 reads ENHRY; CDR2 reads SYGVKD. With V trimmed by 4 bases and J by 6 bases, 11 bases remained unmatched. The CDR3 covers 16 residues. The CDR3 reads CAISGGLAGATDTQYF. CDR3 nucleotides: TGTGCCATCAGTGGGGGGTTAGCGGGAGCTACGGATACGCAGTATTTT.

This rearrangement joins TRBV7-6 to TRBJ2-1; D remains ambiguous. The CDR3 runs 16 residues. Trimming removed 1 base at V and 0 bases at J, with 10 bases between. Looked up from germline, CDR1 is SGHVS and CDR2 is FNYEAQ. The CDR3 is CASSLEAVSSYNEQFF. CDR3 DNA sequence: TGTGCCAGCAGCTTAGAGGCGGTTAGCTCCTACAATGAGCAGTTCTTC.

The genes are TRBV7-9 and TRBJ2-7, with TRBD2 identical over 8 bases. The V gene's germline CDR1 is SEHNR and CDR2 FQNEAQ (reference sequence). Unmatched junction bases numbered 3, after V lost 5 bases and J lost 6 bases. The CDR3 loop spans 12 amino acids. The CDR3 DNA is TGTGCCAGCAGCCACGGGGGGGGCGAGCAGTACTTC. It codes for CASSHGGGEQYF.

The genes are TRBV19 and TRBJ2-4; 11 bases fit TRBD1. V lost 4 bases and J lost 0; bases outside the gene matches: 5. The length of the CDR3 is 17 residues. Looked up from germline, CDR1 is LNHDA and CDR2 is SQIVND (reference sequence). The CDR3 region is CASSSRTGGRAKNIQYF. The CDR3 bases are TGTGCCAGTAGTAGCCGGACAGGGGGCCGAGCCAAAAACATTCAGTACTTC.

The gene calls are TRBV23-1 and TRBJ2-2, with 9 bases matching TRBD1. TRBV23-1 is marked as an open reading frame, function uncertain. The length of the CDR3 is 16 residues. V lost 6 bases to trimming and J lost 1 base; unmatched junction nucleotides: 6. CDR3 loop: CASRPLGQGNTGELFF. The CDR3 DNA sequence: TGCGCCAGCAGACCCCTGGGACAGGGGAACACCGGGGAGCTGTTTTTT.

The gene calls are TRBV7-3 and TRBJ1-2, with D unresolved. V lost 5 bases and J lost 8, with 24 bases in between. Germline V CDR1 and CDR2: SGHTA, FQGTGA. CDR3 length equals 16 residues. The DNA of the CDR3 is TGTGCCAGCAGCCCCTCCCCGATGGCGGAGGCTGTGGGCTACACCTTC. Its translation: CASSPSPMAEAVGYTF.

The table lists this clone with a few counts. This chain connects TRBV5-6 to TRBJ2-1; 7 bases agree with TRBD1. The CDR3 is made up of 13 amino acids. Germline values: CDR1 SGHDT, CDR2 YYEEEE. Trimming cost V 3 bases and J 6 bases; bases outside gene matches: 3. The CDR3 sequence: CASSSGQSNEQFF. The CDR3 DNA reads TGTGCCAGCAGCTCGGGACAGAGCAATGAGCAGTTCTTC.